This T cell receptor (beta chain) was retrieved from a study of blood T cells in healthy people across ages. Notes on the study in general: PBMCs went unsorted, and a conclusive naive versus antigen-experienced comparison was therefore prevented.

No fewer than 5 micrograms of total RNA were isolated from every sample. CDR1 is SEHNR, CDR2 FQNEAQ, per germline (reference sequence). The germline V and J ends were trimmed by 2 bases and 5 bases, with 15 bases remaining between them. This CDR3 has 15 residues. Points on this clonotype: The target antigen is unknown.

Primed by a sample-barcoded 5' primer and a J-beta primer mix, a second PCR proceeded for roughly 6 to 12 cycles. All cDNA molecules were each tagged by a template-switch adaptor with 12 random nucleotides. TCRdb redid the calling of the 5' RACE reads with MiXCR, one entry per CDR3 protein. The table has roughly 2 million distinct CDR3 sequences, around half seen once. The chain combines TRBV7-9 with TRBJ1-2, with D perhaps TRBD1 (5 bases). The sample comprised blood. The receptor was isolated from a woman between 35 and 50 years old in good health. CDR3 coding DNA: TGTGCCAGCAGCTTACCCGGTGGGGCAGAATATGGCTACACCTTC. Translated: CASSLPGGAEYGYTF.